The 18 T cell receptor beta chains below all came from one sample that was sequenced in a study of CD8 T cells in ankylosing spondylitis. Study results and caveats: In ankylosing spondylitis blood, a motif of 7 to 9 highly homologous TCR beta variants appeared characteristic.

These receptors lack a known antigen. MiXCR, run by TCRdb on the 5' RACE reads, gives a single entry per CDR3 protein. The profile shows 350,000 to 450,000 distinct CDR3 sequences, roughly 26% of them singletons. Sequencing was carried out using blood, either unsorted or a sorted T cell fraction (not recorded which). These receptors were obtained from a male donor with ankylosing spondylitis.

The chain carries TRBV14 and TRBJ2-3; the D is unclear. V dropped 4 bases and J dropped 10 bases, with 12 bases sitting between them. The germline gives CDR1 SGHDN, CDR2 FVKESK. The CDR3 spans 12 residues. The CDR3 DNA sequence: TGTGCCAGCAGCCTCCTGGGCGTTGCGCAGTATTTT. Protein: CASSLLGVAQYF.

This CDR3 is CASSPGLANSYEQYF. Here the CDR3 DNA reads TGTGCCAGCTCACCGGGACTAGCCAACTCCTACGAGCAGTACTTC. The rearrangement uses TRBV18 and TRBJ2-7, with 9 bases that match TRBD2. The junction had 3 bases not matched to a gene; V was cut back by 3 bases and J by 0 bases. Germline CDR1 is KGHSH and CDR2 is LQKENI. The CDR3 is made up of 15 amino acids.

The chain links TRBV3-1 to TRBJ2-7; the match to TRBD2 covers 14 bases. The length of the CDR3 is 20 residues. J gave up 0 bases and V 5 bases, and 15 bases lay outside the gene matches. Looked up from germline, CDR1 is LGHDT and CDR2 is YNNKEL (reference sequence). The CDR3 bases are TGTGCCAGCAGCTGCCAAACGGGACTAGCGGGAGCTCCTAGCTCCTACGAGCAGTACTTC. Amino acid sequence: CASSCQTGLAGAPSSYEQYF.

J is TRBJ2-3 and V is TRBV20-1, with TRBD2 identical over 7 bases. Germline V gene data show CDR1 as DFQATT and CDR2 as SNEGSKA (reference sequence). J gave up 4 bases and V 5 bases, and 9 bases lay outside the gene matches. The CDR3 covers 14 residues. In DNA form, the CDR3 reads TGCAGTGCTCCCAGGACTAGGGCGGCAGATACGCAGTATTTT. This sequence encodes CSAPRTRAADTQYF.

This CDR3 is CASSSNRGTDTQYF. The CDR3 DNA reads as TGTGCCAGCAGTTCCAACAGGGGAACAGATACGCAGTATTTT. This chain joins TRBV27 and TRBJ2-3, with 7 nucleotides matching TRBD1. V trimming: 4 bases; J trimming: 3 bases; junction bases outside the gene matches: 4. Germline V lookup: CDR1 MNHEY, CDR2 SMNVEV (reference sequence). The CDR3 length is 14 residues.

This clonotype was observed once. The genes are TRBV18 and TRBJ1-1; D might be TRBD1 (5 bases). CDR3 length: 14 residues. Deletions cut 5 bases from V and 5 bases from J, with 15 bases between. Germline-derived CDR1 and CDR2 are KGHSH and LQKENI. This CDR3 is CASSSDQGRTEAFF. CDR3 nucleotide sequence: TGTGCCAGCTCATCCGATCAGGGAAGGACTGAAGCTTTCTTT.

This clonotype occurred a few times. J is TRBJ1-2 and V is TRBV7-9, with 8 bases identical to TRBD1. J gave up 8 bases and V 5 bases, and 13 bases lay outside the gene matches. Per germline, CDR1 SEHNR and CDR2 FQNEAQ (reference sequence). CDR3 size: 15 residues. The CDR3 sequence is CASSIRQGTDDGYTF. CDR3 sequence (DNA): TGTGCCAGCAGCATCCGACAGGGGACGGATGACGGCTACACCTTC.

The chain carries TRBV11-2 and TRBJ2-1; D perhaps matches TRBD2 (6 bases). Germline CDR1 reads SGHAT; CDR2 reads FQNNGV. The CDR3 consists of 14 residues. V was clipped by 1 base and J by 7 bases, with 11 bases between them. This CDR3 reads CASSLAGVLNEQFF. The CDR3 coding sequence is TGTGCCAGCAGCTTAGCGGGAGTCTTAAATGAGCAGTTCTTC.

This clonotype was recorded many times. This sequence joins TRBV4-1 and TRBJ2-1; unclear D gene. Germline V CDR1 and CDR2: MGHRA, YSYEKL. Trimming took off 1 base at V and 3 bases at J, with 10 bases between the two ends. The CDR3 contains 15 residues. This chain's CDR3 is CASSQGEGFYNEQFF. The CDR3, as DNA: TGCGCCAGCAGCCAAGGTGAAGGGTTCTACAATGAGCAGTTCTTC.

The chain is built from TRBV6-1 and TRBJ2-1; 9 bases match TRBD2. The trim removed 5 bases at V and 9 bases at J, leaving 11 bases unmatched. The CDR3 sequence is 15 residues long. Germline lookup yields CDR1 MNHNS and CDR2 SASEGT. In DNA, the CDR3 is TGTGCCAGCAGTAAAATGGGTCTAGCGGGATCTGAGCAGTTCTTC. It yields the protein CASSKMGLAGSEQFF.

The chain recombines TRBV4-1 with TRBJ1-4; 9 bases are shared with TRBD1. The V and J ends lost 1 base and 4 bases, in that order; junction bases with no gene match: 1. Germline assignment: CDR1 MGHRA and CDR2 YSYEKL. The CDR3 runs 15 residues. In DNA form, the CDR3 reads TGCGCCAGCAGCCAAGCGGGACAGGGTAATGAAAAACTGTTTTTT. It translates to CASSQAGQGNEKLFF.

This clonotype was picked up a small number of times. The V call is TRBV3-1, the J call TRBJ2-1; tentatively, D is TRBD1 (5 bases). V was shortened by 1 base and J by 15 bases, with 22 bases between the two germline ends. This CDR3 has 15 residues. From germline, CDR1 is LGHDT and CDR2 YNNKEL (reference sequence). CDR3 sequence: CASSQVGAFGNWVFF. The CDR3 DNA reads as TGTGCCAGCAGCCAAGTTGGGGCGTTTGGGAATTGGGTGTTCTTC.

This clonotype was observed a few times. The rearrangement links TRBV7-9 to TRBJ1-2, with TRBD1 matching over 8 bases. V dropped 0 bases and J dropped 4; count of bases not matched to a gene: 10. Germline CDR1 and CDR2: SEHNR and FQNEAQ (reference sequence). This CDR3 is built from 17 residues. CDR3 sequence reads: CASSLAGTGPTTYGYTF. The CDR3 DNA is TGTGCCAGCAGCTTAGCAGGGACAGGTCCGACCACCTATGGCTACACCTTC.

This clonotype was detected a few times. The chain joins TRBV3-1 to TRBJ2-5; tentative D call: TRBD2 (6 bases). This CDR3 comprises 13 residues. From germline, CDR1 is LGHDT and CDR2 YNNKEL (reference sequence). V was shortened by 3 bases and J by 6 bases, with 11 bases between the two germline ends. The CDR3 coding sequence is TGTGCCAGCAGCCAGGCGGGGATGAAGACCCAGTACTTC. This sequence encodes CASSQAGMKTQYF.

The rearrangement uses TRBV7-9 and TRBJ2-1; 8 bases line up with TRBD2. The CDR3 is made up of 16 amino acids. The V and J ends lost 5 bases and 4 bases, in that order; junction bases with no gene match: 10. CDR1 and CDR2 from the germline V gene are SEHNR and FQNEAQ (reference sequence). The DNA of the CDR3 is TGTGCCAGCAGCCCTCGGGGGTCTAGCGGGTACAATGAGCAGTTCTTC. It codes for CASSPRGSSGYNEQFF.

This clonotype appeared a few times. The chain joins TRBV5-5 to TRBJ2-5; 10 bases fit TRBD2. CDR1 is SGHKS and CDR2 is YYEKEE in the germline V gene (reference sequence). The V segment lost 4 bases and the J segment 5 bases; nucleotides outside the gene matches: 8. This CDR3 is 15 amino acids long. DNA for the CDR3: TGTGCCAGCAGCCCCGAAGGGACTAGCGAGGAGACCCAGTACTTC. Its translation: CASSPEGTSEETQYF. Full variable domain (remainder filled in from reference TRBV5-5 and TRBJ2-5): DAGVTQSPTHLIKTRGQQVTLRCSPISGHKSVSWYQQVLGQGPQFIFQYYEKEERGRGNFPDRFSARQFPNYSSELNVNALLLGDSALYLCASSPEGTSEETQYFGPGTRLLVL.

This clonotype turned up a few times. The chain is built from TRBV5-1 and TRBJ2-1; D may correspond to TRBD1 or TRBD2 (6 bases each). Germline loops: CDR1 SGHRS, CDR2 YFSETQ. This CDR3 has 13 amino acids. V was clipped by 2 bases and J by 7 bases, with 10 bases between them. The CDR3 sequence: CASSFTGRNEQFF. The CDR3 nucleotides are TGCGCCAGCAGCTTTACAGGGAGGAATGAGCAGTTCTTC.

This clonotype has ten or more counts. The chain employs TRBV18 and TRBJ2-5; a weak D match, TRBD1 (6 bases). The CDR3 sequence is 13 residues long. V was clipped by 2 bases and J by 4 bases, with 8 bases between them. Looked up from germline, CDR1 is KGHSH and CDR2 is LQKENI. CDR3 in DNA: TGTGCCAGCTCACCAGGGGGCGGAGAGACCCAGTACTTC. It translates to CASSPGGGETQYF. Full variable domain (remainder filled in from reference TRBV18 and TRBJ2-5): NAGVMQNPRHLVRRRGQEARLRCSPMKGHSHVYWYRQLPEEGLKFMVYLQKENIIDESGMPKERFSAEFPKEGPSILRIQQVVRGDSAAYFCASSPGGGETQYFGPGTRLLVL.